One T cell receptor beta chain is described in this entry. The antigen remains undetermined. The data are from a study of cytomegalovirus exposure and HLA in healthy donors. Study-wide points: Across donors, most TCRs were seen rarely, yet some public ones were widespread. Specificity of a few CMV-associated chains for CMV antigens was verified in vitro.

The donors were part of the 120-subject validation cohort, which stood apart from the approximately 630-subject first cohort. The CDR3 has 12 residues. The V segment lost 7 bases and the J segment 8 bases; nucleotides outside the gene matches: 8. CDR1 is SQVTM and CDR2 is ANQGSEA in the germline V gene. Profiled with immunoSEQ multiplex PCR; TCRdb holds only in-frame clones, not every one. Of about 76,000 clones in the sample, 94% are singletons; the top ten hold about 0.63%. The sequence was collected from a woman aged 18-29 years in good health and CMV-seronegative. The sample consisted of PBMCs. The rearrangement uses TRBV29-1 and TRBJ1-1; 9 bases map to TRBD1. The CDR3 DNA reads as TGCAGCGGCGCCGGACAGGGGCTAGAAGCTTTCTTT. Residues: CSGAGQGLEAFF.